The 15 T cell receptor beta chains in this list originate from one sample, sequenced in a study of cytomegalovirus exposure and HLA in healthy donors. Researchers ran the PCR with 60 Vbeta and 13 Jbeta primers. TCRdb's copy holds only in-frame clones and misses some; the assay was immunoSEQ multiplex PCR. The sample lists some 150,000 clones, 70% to 80% occurring once. Sample: PBMCs. All receptors derive from a man in his forties in good health and CMV-seronegative.

V and J are TRBV30 and TRBJ1-2; D may be TRBD1 (5 bases). The germline CDR1 and CDR2 sequences are GTSNPN and SVGIG (reference sequence). The V end lost 5 bases, the J end lost 6 bases, and 10 bases lay between the germline ends. CDR3 length: 11 residues. The chain's CDR3 is CAWGRRDGYTF. Here the CDR3 DNA reads TGTGCCTGGGGACGCAGGGATGGCTACACCTTC. Combining the CDR3 with reference TRBV30 and TRBJ1-2 gives the whole variable domain SQTIHQWPATLVQPVGSPLSLECTVEGTSNPNLYWYRQAAGRGLQLLFYSVGIGQISSEVPQNLSASRPQDRQFILSSKKLLLSDSGFYLCAWGRRDGYTFGSGTRLTVV.

This chain joins TRBV19 and TRBJ1-2, with D possibly matching TRBD1 (6 bases). Germline V gene sequence: CDR1 LNHDA, CDR2 SQIVND (reference sequence). V was clipped by 3 bases and J by 6 bases, with 11 bases between them. The CDR3 totals 13 residues. CDR3 bases: TGTGCCAGTAGTATGACAGGATTCAATGGCTACACCTTC. It translates to CASSMTGFNGYTF.

This chain links TRBV15 with TRBJ2-7; D perhaps matches TRBD2 (6 bases). The CDR3 extends over 17 amino acids. Germline V CDR1 and CDR2: LNHNV, YYDKDF (reference sequence). The ends were cut back, 1 base at V and 0 bases at J, with 16 bases in the middle. The CDR3 reads CATSRGWAGQASYEQYF. In DNA, the CDR3 is TGTGCCACCAGCAGAGGTTGGGCGGGGCAGGCCTCCTACGAGCAGTACTTC.

This chain uses TRBV9 with TRBJ2-2, with D tentatively TRBD2 (5 bases). The ends were cut back, 6 bases at V and 1 base at J, with 16 bases in the middle. CDR1 is SGDLS, CDR2 YYNGEE, per germline. This CDR3 comprises 16 residues. CDR3 residues: CASTPEGEMNTGELFF. As DNA, the CDR3 is TGTGCCAGCACCCCAGAGGGTGAAATGAACACCGGGGAGCTGTTTTTT.

The gene calls are TRBV19 and TRBJ2-3; possibly TRBD2 for D (5 bases). The CDR3 contains 13 residues. Trimming cost V 5 bases and J 8 bases, with 14 bases left between them. Germline V CDR1 and CDR2: LNHDA, SQIVND (reference sequence). The CDR3 protein is CASSPDFQGTQYF. The CDR3 coding sequence is TGTGCCAGTAGTCCGGACTTTCAAGGTACGCAGTATTTT.

Regarding this clone: Other DNA sequences in this specimen translate into the identical CDR3. The chain uses TRBV5-4 and TRBJ2-5; 7 bases fit TRBD1. Trimming at V came to 3 bases and at J to 2 bases, leaving 1 base not matched to a gene. This CDR3 is built from 13 residues. Germline V gene lookup returns CDR1 SGHNT and CDR2 YYREEE (reference sequence). CDR3 coding DNA: TGTGCCAGCAGCTCGGGACAGCAAGAGACCCAGTACTTC. Translated, it gives CASSSGQQETQYF. Full variable domain (remainder filled in from reference TRBV5-4 and TRBJ2-5): ETGVTQSPTHLIKTRGQQVTLRCSSQSGHNTVSWYQQALGQGPQFIFQYYREEENGRGNFPPRFSGLQFPNYSSELNVNALELDDSALYLCASSSGQQETQYFGPGTRLLVL.

The chain uses TRBV5-6 and TRBJ1-5; 8 bases are shared with TRBD1. The germline V gene encodes CDR1 SGHDT and CDR2 YYEEEE. The CDR3 contains 14 residues. V was pared by 2 bases and J by 4 bases, with 2 bases of the junction left unmatched. CDR3 sequence (DNA): TGTGCCAGCAGCTTCGGGACAGGTAATCAGCCCCAGCATTTT. It specifies CASSFGTGNQPQHF.

The rearrangement links TRBV19 to TRBJ1-5; D may be TRBD1 (6 bases). The V end was cut by 8 bases, the J end by 3 bases, with 20 bases between. Germline V lookup: CDR1 LNHDA, CDR2 SQIVND (reference sequence). The CDR3 sequence is 16 residues long. The CDR3 reads CASSLWGLGFNQPQHF. As DNA, the CDR3 is TGTGCCAGTTCTCTATGGGGGCTCGGATTCAATCAGCCCCAGCATTTT.

This clone has more than one count but fewer than ten. V gene TRBV5-4 combines with J gene TRBJ2-3, with 11 bases lining up with TRBD2. V shed 1 base and J 8 bases; nucleotides not matched to a gene: 12. The CDR3 contains 17 residues. Germline V lookup: CDR1 SGHNT, CDR2 YYREEE (reference sequence). CDR3 loop: CASSLTSGGRLVGTQYF. The CDR3 nucleotides are TGTGCCAGCAGCTTGACTAGCGGGGGCCGGCTAGTAGGTACGCAGTATTTT.

CDR3 sequence: CAISAGTGLNTEAFF. CDR3 coding DNA: TGTGCCATCAGTGCAGGGACAGGGCTGAACACTGAAGCTTTCTTT. The chain combines TRBV10-3 with TRBJ1-1; 9 bases line up with TRBD1. Germline V gene data show CDR1 as ENHRY and CDR2 as SYGVKD. This CDR3 is built from 15 residues. Unmatched junction bases numbered 3, after V lost 4 bases and J lost 0 bases.

This sequence joins TRBV5-1 and TRBJ2-5, with 11 bases lining up with TRBD2. Per the germline V gene, CDR1 is SGHRS and CDR2 is YFSETQ. Losses at the gene ends were 4 bases for V and 3 bases for J; bases not matched to a gene: 5. CDR3 length equals 15 residues. The DNA of the CDR3 is TGCGCCAGCAGCCTTGGGACTAGCGGTAAAGAGACCCAGTACTTC. Residues: CASSLGTSGKETQYF.

The chain uses TRBV7-2 and TRBJ2-2; 9 nucleotides align to TRBD1. V dropped 5 bases and J dropped 10; count of bases not matched to a gene: 8. The germline V gene has CDR1 SGHTA and CDR2 FQGNSA. This CDR3 is built from 14 residues. In nucleotides, the CDR3 is TGTGCCAGCAGCCCTAGGACAGGGGAAGCGGAGCTGTTTTTT. Amino acids: CASSPRTGEAELFF.

The rearrangement joins TRBV18 to TRBJ2-7; 10 nucleotides match TRBD1. From germline, CDR1 is KGHSH and CDR2 LQKENI. The trim removed 3 bases at V and 5 bases at J, leaving 7 bases unmatched. The CDR3 runs 15 residues. Here the CDR3 reads CASSPMTGGSDEQYF. For the CDR3, the DNA is TGTGCCAGCTCACCCATGACAGGGGGCAGCGACGAGCAGTACTTC.

Turning to this clone: Other DNA sequences in this specimen translate into the identical CDR3. The CDR3 region is CASSPLRGSSYEQYF. The DNA of the CDR3 is TGCGCCAGCAGCCCCCTCAGGGGAAGCTCCTACGAGCAGTACTTC. The V and J genes are TRBV4-3 and TRBJ2-7, with D possibly TRBD1 on 6 matching bases. The CDR3 runs 15 residues. V shed 4 bases and J shed 0 bases, with 13 bases lying between them. CDR1 is LGHNA, CDR2 YSLEER, per germline.

The chain has TRBV14 and TRBJ2-1, with D possibly matching TRBD2 (5 bases). Trimming took 1 base from V and 9 from J, leaving 10 bases between them. Germline assignment: CDR1 SGHDN and CDR2 FVKESK. The CDR3 runs to 13 residues. CDR3 protein: CASSQGTRSEQFF. CDR3 sequence (DNA): TGTGCCAGCAGCCAAGGAACTAGGAGTGAGCAGTTCTTC.